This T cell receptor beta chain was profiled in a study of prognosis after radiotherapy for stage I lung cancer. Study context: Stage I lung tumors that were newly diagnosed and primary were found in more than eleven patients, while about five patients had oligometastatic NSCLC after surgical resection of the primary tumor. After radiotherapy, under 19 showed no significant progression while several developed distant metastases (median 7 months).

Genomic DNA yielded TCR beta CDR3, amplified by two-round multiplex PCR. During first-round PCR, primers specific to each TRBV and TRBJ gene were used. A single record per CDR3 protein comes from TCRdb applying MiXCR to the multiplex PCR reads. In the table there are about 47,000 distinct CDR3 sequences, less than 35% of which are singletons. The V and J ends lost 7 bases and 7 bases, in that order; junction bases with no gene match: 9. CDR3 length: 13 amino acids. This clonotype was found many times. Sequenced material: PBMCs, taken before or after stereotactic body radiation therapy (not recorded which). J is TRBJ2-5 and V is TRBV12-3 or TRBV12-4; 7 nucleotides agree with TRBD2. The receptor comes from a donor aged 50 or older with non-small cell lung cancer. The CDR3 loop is CASTTREEGTQYF. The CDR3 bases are TGTGCCAGCACCACCCGGGAGGAGGGGACCCAGTACTTC.